Detailed here is one T cell receptor beta chain. Antigen: not known. Treatment denoted: oral pan-JAK inhibitor, 5-10 mg twice daily. The sample originates from a study of CD8+ T cells in alopecia areata. Findings of the study overall: Resident alphabeta T cells of normal skin are also sequenced in scalp samples.

Once RNA had been extracted, it was reverse transcribed into cDNA to act as the sequencing template. The data were produced by immunoSEQ multiplex PCR, yet TCRdb's version contains in-frame clones alone and is incomplete. The data hold more than 140,000 clones, with about 88% observed a single time. With 0 bases removed from V and 6 bases from J, the gap between germline ends came to 10 bases. The CDR3 sequence is 14 residues long. Germline loops: CDR1 SGDLS, CDR2 YYNGEE. The source was CD8+ T cells sorted from blood, collected at week 4, from a patient treated with tofacitinib. The receptor was isolated from a human donor with alopecia areata. The chain links TRBV9 to TRBJ2-1; D is undetermined. The CDR3 DNA reads as TGTGCCAGCAGCGTAGCTCGACTTACCAATGAGCAGTTCTTC. Translating gives CASSVARLTNEQFF.